This TCR beta chain was documented in a study of cytomegalovirus exposure and HLA in healthy donors. For the study at large: Among the roughly 430 genotyped donors, around 85% were placed in the Caucasian-associated ancestry cluster.

In the PCR, 60 Vbeta and 13 Jbeta primers were used. Here immunoSEQ multiplex PCR was the method, and the copy in TCRdb shows in-frame clones only, minus some. The sample consists of roughly 100,000 clones, around three quarters of them appearing once. V gave up 2 bases and J gave up 0 bases; unmatched junction bases: 3. The CDR3 is made up of 15 amino acids. Germline V gene lookup returns CDR1 MDHEN and CDR2 SYDVKM. This clone was picked up one time. Its cognate antigen is unknown. Despite likely unrecorded immune exposures, the donors were nominally healthy at the time of sampling. Notes on the study in general: In a later analysis, the majority of CMV-associated beta chains seemingly showed HLA restriction.

What was sequenced was PBMCs. The receptor comes from a young woman in good health and CMV-seropositive. The rearrangement joins TRBV28 to TRBJ2-5; 7 nucleotides match TRBD2. This CDR3 is CASSLHAGDQETQYF. CDR3 coding DNA: TGTGCCAGCAGTTTACATGCGGGGGACCAAGAGACCCAGTACTTC.